The subject of this entry is one T cell receptor (beta chain). The CDR3 runs 16 residues. V gave up 0 bases and J gave up 7 bases; unmatched junction bases: 7. Per germline, CDR1 LGHNA and CDR2 YSLEER. The data belong to a study of cytomegalovirus exposure and HLA in healthy donors. PCR used 60 Vbeta primers and 13 Jbeta primers. Here immunoSEQ multiplex PCR was the method, and the copy in TCRdb shows in-frame clones only, minus some. There are about 71,000 clones in the sample; about 70% occur only once, and about 10% lies in the top ten. V gene TRBV4-3 combines with J gene TRBJ2-2; TRBD2 agrees at 8 bases. This TCR derives from a woman aged 45 to 65 in good health and CMV-seropositive. The sequencing input was PBMCs. The DNA for the CDR3 is TGCGCCAGCAGCCAAGAACCGGGGGGGCAGATCGGGGAGCTGTTTTTT. Translation gives CASSQEPGGQIGELFF.